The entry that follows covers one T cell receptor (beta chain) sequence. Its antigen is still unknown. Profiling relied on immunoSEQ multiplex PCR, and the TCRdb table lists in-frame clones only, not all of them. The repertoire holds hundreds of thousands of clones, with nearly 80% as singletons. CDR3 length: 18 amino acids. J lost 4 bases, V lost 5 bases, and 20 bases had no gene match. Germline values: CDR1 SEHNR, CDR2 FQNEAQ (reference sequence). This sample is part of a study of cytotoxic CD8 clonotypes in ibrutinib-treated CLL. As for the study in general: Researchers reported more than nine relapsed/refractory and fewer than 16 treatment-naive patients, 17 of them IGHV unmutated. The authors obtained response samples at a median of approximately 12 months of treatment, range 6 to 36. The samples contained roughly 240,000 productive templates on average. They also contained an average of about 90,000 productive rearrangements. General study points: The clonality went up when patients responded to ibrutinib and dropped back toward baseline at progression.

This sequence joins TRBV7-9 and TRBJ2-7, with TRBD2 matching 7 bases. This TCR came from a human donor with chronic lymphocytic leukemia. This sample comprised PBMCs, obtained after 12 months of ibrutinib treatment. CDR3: CASSGAGLQVIQTYEQYF. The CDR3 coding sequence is TGTGCCAGCAGCGGAGCGGGACTGCAGGTCATTCAGACGTACGAGCAGTACTTC.